The entry below describes one T cell receptor (beta chain). Its antigen is as yet unknown. One entry per CDR3 protein, called by TCRdb with MiXCR from the RT-PCR reads. The sample has 530,000 or so distinct CDR3 sequences; around 13% are singletons. The data belong to a study of response to subunit inactivated influenza vaccine. The study's findings and limits: Only a handful of new T cells, the authors suggested, are recruited with each seasonal influenza vaccination.

The CDR3 has 12 amino acids. Germline-derived CDR1 and CDR2 are DFQATT and SNEGSKA (reference sequence). The V gene lost 4 bases and the J gene lost 11 bases, with 15 bases spanning the gap. This chain uses TRBV20-1 with TRBJ2-1; possible D gene TRBD1, 6 bases. Source: PBMCs from blood, taken less than 13 days after vaccination. This receptor was obtained from a man over 45 who received an inactivated influenza vaccine. The CDR3 loop is CSATPTGIQQFF. The CDR3, as DNA: TGCAGTGCTACCCCCACAGGGATTCAGCAGTTCTTC.